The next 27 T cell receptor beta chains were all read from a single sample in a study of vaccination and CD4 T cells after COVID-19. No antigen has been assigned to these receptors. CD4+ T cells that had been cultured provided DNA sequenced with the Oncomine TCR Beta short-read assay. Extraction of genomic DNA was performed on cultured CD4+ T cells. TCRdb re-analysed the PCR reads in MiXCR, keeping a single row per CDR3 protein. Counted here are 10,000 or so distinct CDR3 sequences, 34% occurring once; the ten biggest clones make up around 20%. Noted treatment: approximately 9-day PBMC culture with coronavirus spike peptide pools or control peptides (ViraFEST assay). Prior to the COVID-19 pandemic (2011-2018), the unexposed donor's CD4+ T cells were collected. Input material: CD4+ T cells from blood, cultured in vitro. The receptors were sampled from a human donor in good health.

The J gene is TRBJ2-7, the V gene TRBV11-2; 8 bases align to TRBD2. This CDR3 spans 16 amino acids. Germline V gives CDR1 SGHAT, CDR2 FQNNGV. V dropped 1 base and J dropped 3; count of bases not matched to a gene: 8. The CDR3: CASSLASGLAGYEQYF. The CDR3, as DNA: TGTGCCAGCAGCTTAGCCTCGGGTCTAGCGGGCTACGAGCAGTACTTC.

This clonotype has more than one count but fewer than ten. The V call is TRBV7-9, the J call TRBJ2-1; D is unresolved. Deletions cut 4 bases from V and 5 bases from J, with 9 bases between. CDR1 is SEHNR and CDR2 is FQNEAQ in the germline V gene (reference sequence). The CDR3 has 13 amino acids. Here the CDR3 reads CASSSGYHNEQFF. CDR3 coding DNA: TGTGCCAGCAGCTCCGGATATCACAATGAGCAGTTCTTC.

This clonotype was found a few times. The CDR3 protein is CATSKIRDMNTEAFF. DNA of the CDR3: TGTGCCACCAGCAAAATAAGGGATATGAACACTGAAGCTTTCTTT. The chain joins TRBV15 to TRBJ1-1; D is undetermined. This CDR3 has 15 amino acids. Trimming shortened V by 4 bases and J by 0 bases, and 12 bases separated the two germline ends. Germline CDR1 LNHNV, CDR2 YYDKDF (reference sequence).

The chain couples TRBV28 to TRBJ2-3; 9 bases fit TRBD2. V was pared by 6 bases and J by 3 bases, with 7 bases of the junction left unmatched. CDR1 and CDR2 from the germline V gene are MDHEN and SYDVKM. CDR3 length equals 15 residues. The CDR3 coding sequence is TGTGCCAGCAGCCCCGGGACTAGCAATACAGATACGCAGTATTTT. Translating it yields CASSPGTSNTDTQYF.

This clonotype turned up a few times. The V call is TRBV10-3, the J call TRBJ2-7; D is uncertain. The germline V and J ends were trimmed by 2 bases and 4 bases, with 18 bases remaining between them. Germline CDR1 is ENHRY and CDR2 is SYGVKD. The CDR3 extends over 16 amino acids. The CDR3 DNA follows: TGTGCCATCAGTGAGACCCGGGTCGCCCTTAATTACGAGCAGTACTTC. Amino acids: CAISETRVALNYEQYF.

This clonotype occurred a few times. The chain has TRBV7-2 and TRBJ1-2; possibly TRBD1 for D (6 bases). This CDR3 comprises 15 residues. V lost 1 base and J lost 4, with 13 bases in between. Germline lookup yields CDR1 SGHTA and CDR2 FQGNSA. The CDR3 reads CASSLGQGGAYGYTF. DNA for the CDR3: TGTGCCAGCAGCTTAGGCCAAGGGGGGGCCTATGGCTACACCTTC.

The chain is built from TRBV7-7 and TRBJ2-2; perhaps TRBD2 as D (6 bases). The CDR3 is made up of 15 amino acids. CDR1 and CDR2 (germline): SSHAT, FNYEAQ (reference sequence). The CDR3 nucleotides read TGTGCTAGTGCGGGACTCCCTTTAGGAACCGGGGAGCTGTTTTTT. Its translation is CASAGLPLGTGELFF.

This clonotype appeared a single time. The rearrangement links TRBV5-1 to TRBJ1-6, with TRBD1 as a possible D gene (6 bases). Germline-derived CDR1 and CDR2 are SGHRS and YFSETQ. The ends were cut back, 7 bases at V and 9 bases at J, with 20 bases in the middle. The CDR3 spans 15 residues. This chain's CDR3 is CASRQENIGGSPLHF. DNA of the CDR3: TGCGCCAGCCGCCAAGAAAACATAGGGGGTTCACCCCTCCACTTT.

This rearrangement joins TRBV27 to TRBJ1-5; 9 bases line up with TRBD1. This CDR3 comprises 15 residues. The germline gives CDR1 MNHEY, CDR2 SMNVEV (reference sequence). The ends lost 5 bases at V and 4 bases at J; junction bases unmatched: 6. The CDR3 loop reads CASSLQTGGNQPQHF. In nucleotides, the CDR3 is TGTGCCAGCAGTCTGCAGACAGGGGGGAATCAGCCCCAGCATTTT.

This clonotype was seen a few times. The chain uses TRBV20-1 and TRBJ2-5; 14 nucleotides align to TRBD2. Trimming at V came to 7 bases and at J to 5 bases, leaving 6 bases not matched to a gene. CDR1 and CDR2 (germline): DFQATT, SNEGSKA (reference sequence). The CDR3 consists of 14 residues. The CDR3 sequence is CSVRTSGRHETQYF. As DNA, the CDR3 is TGCAGTGTTCGGACTAGCGGGAGGCACGAGACCCAGTACTTC.

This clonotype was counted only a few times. CDR3 nucleotide sequence: TGTGCCAGCAGCTTCATCGGTGGGACCCAGTACTTC. Residues: CASSFIGGTQYF. The chain employs TRBV5-8 and TRBJ2-5; D is unresolved. The CDR3 is 12 residues long. Germline V gene sequence: CDR1 SGHTS, CDR2 YDEGEE. Between the trimmed V and J ends, which lost 2 bases and 7 bases, there was a span of 9 bases. Using reference TRBV5-8 and TRBJ2-5 for the parts outside the CDR3, the full variable domain is EAGVTQSPTHLIKTRGQQATLRCSPISGHTSVYWYQQALGLGLQFLLWYDEGEERNRGNFPPRFSGRQFPNYSSELNVNALELEDSALYLCASSFIGGTQYFGPGTRLLVL.

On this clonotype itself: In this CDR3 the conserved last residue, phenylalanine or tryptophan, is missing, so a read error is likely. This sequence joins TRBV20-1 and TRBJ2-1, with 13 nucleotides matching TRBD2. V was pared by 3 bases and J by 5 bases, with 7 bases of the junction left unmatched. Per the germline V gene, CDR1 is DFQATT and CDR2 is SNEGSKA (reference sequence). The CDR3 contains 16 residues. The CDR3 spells CSASLGLAGVDNEQFS. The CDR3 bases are TGCAGTGCTAGCCTCGGACTAGCGGGAGTCGACAATGAGCAGTTCTCC.

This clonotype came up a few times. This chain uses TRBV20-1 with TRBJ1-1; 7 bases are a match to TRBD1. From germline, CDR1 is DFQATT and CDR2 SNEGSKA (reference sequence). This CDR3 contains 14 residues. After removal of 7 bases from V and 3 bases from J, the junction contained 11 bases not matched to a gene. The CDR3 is CSVRGTQGDTEAFF. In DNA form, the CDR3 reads TGCAGTGTTCGAGGGACCCAGGGGGACACTGAAGCTTTCTTT.

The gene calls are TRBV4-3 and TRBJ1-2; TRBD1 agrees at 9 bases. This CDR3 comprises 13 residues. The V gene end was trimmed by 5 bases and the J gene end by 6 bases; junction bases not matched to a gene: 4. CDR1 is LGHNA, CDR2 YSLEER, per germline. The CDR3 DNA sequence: TGCGCCAGCAGCGCGCGGACAGGGGATGGCTACACCTTC. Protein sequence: CASSARTGDGYTF.

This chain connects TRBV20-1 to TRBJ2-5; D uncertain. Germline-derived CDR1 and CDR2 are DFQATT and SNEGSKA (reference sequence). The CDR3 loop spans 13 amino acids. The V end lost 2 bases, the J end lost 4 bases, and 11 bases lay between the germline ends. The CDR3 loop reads CSARSPTRETQYF. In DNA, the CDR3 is TGCAGTGCTAGATCCCCCACCCGAGAGACCCAGTACTTC.

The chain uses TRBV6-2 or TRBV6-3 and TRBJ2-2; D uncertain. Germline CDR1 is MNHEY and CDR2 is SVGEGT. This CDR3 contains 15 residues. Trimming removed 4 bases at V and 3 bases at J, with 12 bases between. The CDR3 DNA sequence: TGTGCCAGCAGTTTGGACCGTAGCTACACCGGGGAGCTGTTTTTT. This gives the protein CASSLDRSYTGELFF.

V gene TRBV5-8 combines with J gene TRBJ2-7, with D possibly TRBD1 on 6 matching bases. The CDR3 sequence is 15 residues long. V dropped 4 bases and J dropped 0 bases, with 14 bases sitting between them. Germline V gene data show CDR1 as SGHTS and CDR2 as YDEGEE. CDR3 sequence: CASSVHRVTSYEQYF. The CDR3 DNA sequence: TGTGCCAGCAGCGTACACAGGGTTACCTCCTACGAGCAGTACTTC.

The CDR3 nucleotides read TGCAGCGTGACAGGGGGCGATGGCCAGACCCAGTACTTC. This sequence encodes CSVTGGDGQTQYF. The chain carries TRBV29-1 and TRBJ2-5; 10 bases line up with TRBD1. Germline-derived CDR1 and CDR2 are SQVTM and ANQGSEA. There are 13 residues in the CDR3. With 6 bases clipped from V and 6 bases from J, the junction kept 7 bases outside the gene matches.

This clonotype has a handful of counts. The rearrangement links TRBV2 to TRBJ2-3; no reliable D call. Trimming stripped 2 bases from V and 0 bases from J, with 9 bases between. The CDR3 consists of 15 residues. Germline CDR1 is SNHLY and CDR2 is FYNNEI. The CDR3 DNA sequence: TGTGCCAGCAGTGAACAGCTTATTAGCACAGATACGCAGTATTTT. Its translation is CASSEQLISTDTQYF.

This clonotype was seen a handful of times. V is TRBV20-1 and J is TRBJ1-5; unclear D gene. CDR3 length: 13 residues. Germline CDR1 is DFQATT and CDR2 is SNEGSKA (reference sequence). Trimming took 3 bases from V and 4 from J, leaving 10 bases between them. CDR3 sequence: CSASESVNQPQHF. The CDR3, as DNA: TGCAGTGCTAGTGAGTCAGTTAATCAGCCCCAGCATTTT.

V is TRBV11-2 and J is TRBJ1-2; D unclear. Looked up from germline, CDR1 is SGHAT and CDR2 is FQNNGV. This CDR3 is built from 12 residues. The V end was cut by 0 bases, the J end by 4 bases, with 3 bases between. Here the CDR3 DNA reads TGTGCCAGCAGCTTAGACAGCTATGGCTACACCTTC. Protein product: CASSLDSYGYTF.

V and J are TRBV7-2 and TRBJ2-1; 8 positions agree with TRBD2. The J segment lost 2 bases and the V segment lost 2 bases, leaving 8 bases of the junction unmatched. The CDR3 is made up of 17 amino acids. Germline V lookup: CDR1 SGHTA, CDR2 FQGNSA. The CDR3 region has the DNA TGTGCCAGCAGCTTAATTACGACGGGAGGGCCCTACAATGAGCAGTTCTTC. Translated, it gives CASSLITTGGPYNEQFF.

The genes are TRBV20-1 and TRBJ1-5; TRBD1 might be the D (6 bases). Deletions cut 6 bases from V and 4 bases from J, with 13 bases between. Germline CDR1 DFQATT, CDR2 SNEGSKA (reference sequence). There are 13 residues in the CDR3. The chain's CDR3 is CSAMGHLNQPQHF. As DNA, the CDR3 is TGCAGTGCCATGGGACACCTAAATCAGCCCCAGCATTTT.

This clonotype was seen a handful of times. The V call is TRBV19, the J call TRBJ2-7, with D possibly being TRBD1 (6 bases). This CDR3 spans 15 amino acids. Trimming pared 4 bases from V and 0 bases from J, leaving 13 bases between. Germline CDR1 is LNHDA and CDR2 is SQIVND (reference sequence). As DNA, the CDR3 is TGTGCCAGTAGTACCCTAGGACAGCCCTCCTACGAGCAGTACTTC. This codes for CASSTLGQPSYEQYF. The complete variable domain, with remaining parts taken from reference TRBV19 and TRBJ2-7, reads DGGITQSPKYLFRKEGQNVTLSCEQNLNHDAMYWYRQDPGQGLRLIYYSQIVNDFQKGDIAEGYSVSREKKESFPLTVTSAQKNPTAFYLCASSTLGQPSYEQYFGPGTRLTVT.

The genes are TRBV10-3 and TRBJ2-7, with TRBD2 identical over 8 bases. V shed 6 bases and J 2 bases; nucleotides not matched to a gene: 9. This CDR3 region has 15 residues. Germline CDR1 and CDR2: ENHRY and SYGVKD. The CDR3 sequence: CAIRSRTSPPYEQYF. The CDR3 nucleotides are TGTGCCATCAGATCCAGGACTAGCCCCCCCTACGAGCAGTACTTC.

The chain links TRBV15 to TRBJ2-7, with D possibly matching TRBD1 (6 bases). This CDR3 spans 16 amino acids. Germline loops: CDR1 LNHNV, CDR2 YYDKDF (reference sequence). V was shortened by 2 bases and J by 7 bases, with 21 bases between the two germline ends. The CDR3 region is CATSRSPSQGSREQYF. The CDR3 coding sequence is TGTGCCACCAGCAGATCCCCATCTCAGGGGTCGAGGGAGCAGTACTTC. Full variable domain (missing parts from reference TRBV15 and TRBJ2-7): DAMVIQNPRYQVTQFGKPVTLSCSQTLNHNVMYWYQQKSSQAPKLLFHYYDKDFNNEADTPDNFQSRRPNTSFCFLDIRSPGLGDTAMYLCATSRSPSQGSREQYFGPGTRLTVT.

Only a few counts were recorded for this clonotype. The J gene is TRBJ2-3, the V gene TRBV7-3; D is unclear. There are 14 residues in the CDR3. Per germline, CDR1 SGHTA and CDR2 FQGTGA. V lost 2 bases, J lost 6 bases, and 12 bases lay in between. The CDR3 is CASSLGRHGDTQYF. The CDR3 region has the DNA TGTGCCAGCAGCTTAGGAAGGCACGGGGATACGCAGTATTTT.